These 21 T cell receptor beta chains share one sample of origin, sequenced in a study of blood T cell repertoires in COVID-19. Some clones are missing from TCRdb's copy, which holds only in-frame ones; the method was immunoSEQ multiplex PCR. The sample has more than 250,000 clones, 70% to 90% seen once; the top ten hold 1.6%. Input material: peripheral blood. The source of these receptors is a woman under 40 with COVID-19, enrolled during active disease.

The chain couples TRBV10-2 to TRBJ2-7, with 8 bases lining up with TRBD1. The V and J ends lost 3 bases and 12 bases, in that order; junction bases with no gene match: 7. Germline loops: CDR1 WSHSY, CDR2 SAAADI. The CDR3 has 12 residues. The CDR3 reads CASSDITGGLYV. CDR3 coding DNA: TGCGCCAGCAGTGACATAACAGGGGGTTTGTACGTC.

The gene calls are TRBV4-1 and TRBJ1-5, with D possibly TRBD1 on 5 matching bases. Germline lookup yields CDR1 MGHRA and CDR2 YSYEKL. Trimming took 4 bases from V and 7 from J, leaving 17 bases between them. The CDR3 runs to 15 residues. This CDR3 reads CASSLEDNRNQPQHF. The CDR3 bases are TGCGCCAGCAGCCTAGAGGACAATAGGAACCAGCCCCAGCATTTT.

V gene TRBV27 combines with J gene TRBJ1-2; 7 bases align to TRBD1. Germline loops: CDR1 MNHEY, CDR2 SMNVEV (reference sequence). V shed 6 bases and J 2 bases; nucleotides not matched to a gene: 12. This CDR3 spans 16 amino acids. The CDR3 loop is CASSPKTGVLNYGYTF. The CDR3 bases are TGTGCCAGCAGCCCAAAAACAGGGGTTCTAAACTATGGCTACACCTTC.

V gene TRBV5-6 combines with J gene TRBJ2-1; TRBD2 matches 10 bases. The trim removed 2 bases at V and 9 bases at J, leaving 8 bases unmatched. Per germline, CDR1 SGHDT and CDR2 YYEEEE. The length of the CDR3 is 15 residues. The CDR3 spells CASSLKRGGRFEQFF. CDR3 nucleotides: TGTGCCAGCAGCTTAAAGCGGGGGGGCCGGTTTGAGCAGTTCTTC.

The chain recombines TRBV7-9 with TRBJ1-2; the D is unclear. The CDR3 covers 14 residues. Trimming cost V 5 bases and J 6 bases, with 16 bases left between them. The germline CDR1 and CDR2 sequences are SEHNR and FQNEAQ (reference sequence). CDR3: CASSRLGRVDGYTF. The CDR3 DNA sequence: TGTGCCAGCAGCCGGCTAGGGAGGGTAGATGGCTACACCTTC.

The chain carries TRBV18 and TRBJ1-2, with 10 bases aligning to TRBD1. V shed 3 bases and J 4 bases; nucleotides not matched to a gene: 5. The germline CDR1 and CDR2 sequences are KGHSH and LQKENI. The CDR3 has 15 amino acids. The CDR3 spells CASSPGQGLGYGYTF. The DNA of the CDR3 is TGTGCCAGCTCACCGGGACAGGGGTTGGGCTATGGCTACACCTTC.

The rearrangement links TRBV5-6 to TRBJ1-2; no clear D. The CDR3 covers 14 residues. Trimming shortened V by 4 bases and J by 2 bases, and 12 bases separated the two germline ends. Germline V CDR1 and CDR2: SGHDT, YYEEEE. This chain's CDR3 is CASSMRGENYGYTF. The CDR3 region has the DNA TGTGCCAGCAGCATGCGCGGGGAAAACTATGGCTACACCTTC. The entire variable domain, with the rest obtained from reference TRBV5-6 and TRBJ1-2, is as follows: DAGVTQSPTHLIKTRGQQVTLRCSPKSGHDTVSWYQQALGQGPQFIFQYYEEEERQRGNFPDRFSGHQFPNYSSELNVNALLLGDSALYLCASSMRGENYGYTFGSGTRLTVV.

The CDR3 nucleotides are TGTGCCATCAGAATTACAGGCACAGATACGCAGTATTTT. Translated: CAIRITGTDTQYF. This chain connects TRBV10-3 to TRBJ2-3; the D is unclear. Germline V gene data show CDR1 as ENHRY and CDR2 as SYGVKD. V dropped 6 bases and J dropped 1 base, with 8 bases sitting between them. The CDR3 is 13 residues long.

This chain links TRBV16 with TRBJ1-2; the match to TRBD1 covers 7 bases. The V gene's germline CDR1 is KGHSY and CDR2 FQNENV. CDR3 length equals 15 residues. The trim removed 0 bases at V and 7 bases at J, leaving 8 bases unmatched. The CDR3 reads CASSQSPGGSGGYTF. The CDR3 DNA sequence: TGTGCCAGCAGCCAATCTCCAGGGGGAAGTGGTGGCTACACCTTC.

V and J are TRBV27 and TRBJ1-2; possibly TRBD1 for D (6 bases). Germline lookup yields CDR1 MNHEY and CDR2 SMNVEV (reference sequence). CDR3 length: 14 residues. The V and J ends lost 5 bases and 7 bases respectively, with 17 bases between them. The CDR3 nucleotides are TGTGCCAGCAGTCATCGACAGGCGGGCGGTGGCTACACCTTC. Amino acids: CASSHRQAGGGYTF.

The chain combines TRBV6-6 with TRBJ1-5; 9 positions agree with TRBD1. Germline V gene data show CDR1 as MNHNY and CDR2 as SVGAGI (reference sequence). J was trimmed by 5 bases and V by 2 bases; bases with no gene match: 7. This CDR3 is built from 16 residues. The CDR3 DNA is TGTGCCAGCAGTTACGCAGGAGACAGGGGGGATCAGCCCCAGCATTTT. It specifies CASSYAGDRGDQPQHF.

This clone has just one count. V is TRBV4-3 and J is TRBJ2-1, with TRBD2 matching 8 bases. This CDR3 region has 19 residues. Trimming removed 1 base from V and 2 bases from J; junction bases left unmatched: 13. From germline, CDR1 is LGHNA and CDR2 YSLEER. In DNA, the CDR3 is TGCGCCAGCAGCCAAGTTCAGCGGGGGCCTGAAAAACCCTACAATGAGCAGTTCTTC. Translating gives CASSQVQRGPEKPYNEQFF.

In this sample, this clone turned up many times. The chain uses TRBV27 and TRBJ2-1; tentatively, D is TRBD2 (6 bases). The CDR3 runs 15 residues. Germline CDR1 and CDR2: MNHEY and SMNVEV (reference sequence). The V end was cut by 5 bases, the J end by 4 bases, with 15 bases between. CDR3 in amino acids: CASSIAGPTYNEQFF. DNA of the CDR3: TGTGCCAGCAGTATTGCGGGACCAACTTACAATGAGCAGTTCTTC.

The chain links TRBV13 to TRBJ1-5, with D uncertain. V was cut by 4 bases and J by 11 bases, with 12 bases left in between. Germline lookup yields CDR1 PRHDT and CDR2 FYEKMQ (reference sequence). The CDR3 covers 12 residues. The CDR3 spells CASSSPPTTQHF. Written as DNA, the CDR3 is TGTGCCAGCAGCTCCCCCCCTACGACCCAGCATTTT.

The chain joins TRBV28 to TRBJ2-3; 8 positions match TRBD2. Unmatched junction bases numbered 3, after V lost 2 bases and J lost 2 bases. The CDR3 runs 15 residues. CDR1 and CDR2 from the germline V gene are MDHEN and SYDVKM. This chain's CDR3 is CASSLAGGLTDTQYF. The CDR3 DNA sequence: TGTGCCAGCAGTTTAGCGGGGGGACTCACAGATACGCAGTATTTT.

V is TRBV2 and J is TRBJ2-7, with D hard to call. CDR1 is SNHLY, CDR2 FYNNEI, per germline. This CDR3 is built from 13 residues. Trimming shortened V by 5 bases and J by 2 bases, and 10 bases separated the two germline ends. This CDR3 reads CASSLQAAYEQYF. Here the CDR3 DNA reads TGTGCCAGCAGTTTGCAGGCTGCCTACGAGCAGTACTTC.

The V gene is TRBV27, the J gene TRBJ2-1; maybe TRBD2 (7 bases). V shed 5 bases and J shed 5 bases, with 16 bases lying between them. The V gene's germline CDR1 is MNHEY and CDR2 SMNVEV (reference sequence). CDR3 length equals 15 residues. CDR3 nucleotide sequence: TGTGCCAGCAGTCCGTTAGGGGGGGCACACAATGAGCAGTTCTTC. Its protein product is CASSPLGGAHNEQFF.

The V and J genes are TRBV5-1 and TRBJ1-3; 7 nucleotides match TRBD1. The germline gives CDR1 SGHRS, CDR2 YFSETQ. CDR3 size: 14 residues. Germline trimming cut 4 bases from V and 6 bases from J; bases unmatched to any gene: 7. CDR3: CASSDRQGANTIYF. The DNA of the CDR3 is TGCGCCAGCAGCGATAGACAGGGAGCAAACACCATATATTTT.

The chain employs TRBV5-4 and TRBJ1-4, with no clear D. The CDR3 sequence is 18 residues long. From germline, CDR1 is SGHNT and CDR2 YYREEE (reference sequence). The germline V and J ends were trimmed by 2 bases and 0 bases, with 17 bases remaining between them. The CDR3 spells CASSLRVFASATNEKLFF. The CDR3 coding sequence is TGTGCCAGCAGCTTACGGGTCTTTGCCTCAGCAACTAATGAAAAACTGTTTTTT.

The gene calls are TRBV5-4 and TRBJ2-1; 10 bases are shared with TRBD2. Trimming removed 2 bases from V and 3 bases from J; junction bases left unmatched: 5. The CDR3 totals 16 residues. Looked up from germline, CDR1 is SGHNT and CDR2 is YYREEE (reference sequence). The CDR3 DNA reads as TGTGCCAGCAGCTTAGGAGCGGGGGGGCGCTACAATGAGCAGTTCTTC. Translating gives CASSLGAGGRYNEQFF.

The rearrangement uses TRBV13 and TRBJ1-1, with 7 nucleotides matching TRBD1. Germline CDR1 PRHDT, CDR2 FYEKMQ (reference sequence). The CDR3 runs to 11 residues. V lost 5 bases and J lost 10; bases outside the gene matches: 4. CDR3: CASSQRQGAFF. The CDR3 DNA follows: TGTGCCAGCAGCCAACGACAGGGAGCTTTCTTT. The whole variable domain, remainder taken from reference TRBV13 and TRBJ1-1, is AAGVIQSPRHLIKEKRETATLKCYPIPRHDTVYWYQQGPGQDPQFLISFYEKMQSDKGSIPDRFSAQQFSDYHSELNMSSLELGDSALYFCASSQRQGAFFGQGTRLTVV.